A single sample gave rise to the 23 T cell receptor beta chains below, sequenced in a study of cytomegalovirus exposure and HLA in healthy donors. A multiplex PCR was run with 60 Vbeta primers and 13 Jbeta primers. Assay: immunoSEQ multiplex PCR; the TCRdb copy retains only in-frame clones and omits some. The sample carries 85,000 to 120,000 clones, about 81% recorded once. Sample: PBMCs. The receptor set was obtained from a male donor in good health and CMV-seropositive.

The rearrangement joins TRBV4-3 to TRBJ2-1; 7 bases match TRBD1. Per the germline V gene, CDR1 is LGHNA and CDR2 is YSLEER. J lost 2 bases, V lost 2 bases, and 3 bases had no gene match. The CDR3 is 15 residues long. The CDR3 loop reads CASSQKGQTYNEQFF. In DNA, the CDR3 is TGCGCCAGCAGCCAAAAGGGACAGACCTACAATGAGCAGTTCTTC.

The V and J genes are TRBV28 and TRBJ2-5; tentatively, D is TRBD1 (6 bases). In germline, CDR1 is MDHEN, CDR2 SYDVKM. The CDR3 extends over 13 amino acids. V shed 5 bases and J shed 2 bases, with 9 bases lying between them. The CDR3 region is CASSRTVQETQYF. CDR3 bases: TGTGCCAGCAGTAGGACAGTTCAAGAGACCCAGTACTTC.

About this clone: Its ends do not fully match the called genes, so a read error is possible. The gene calls are TRBV19 and TRBJ2-1; the match to TRBD2 covers 7 bases. Germline CDR1 is LNHDA and CDR2 is SQIVND (reference sequence). The CDR3 loop spans 14 amino acids. The CDR3 region is CATIDGGSSNEQFF. Here the CDR3 DNA reads TGTGCCACCATTGACGGGGGGTCCTCCAATGAGCAGTTCTTC.

The CDR3 DNA sequence: TGTGCCAGCAGCTTCGTAAATGAAGAGACCCAGTACTTC. Protein sequence: CASSFVNEETQYF. The chain has TRBV7-9 and TRBJ2-5; no clear D. Germline values: CDR1 SEHNR, CDR2 FQNEAQ (reference sequence). This CDR3 comprises 13 residues. The V and J ends lost 3 bases and 3 bases respectively, with 8 bases between them. Variable domain in full (rest from reference TRBV7-9 and TRBJ2-5): DTGVSQNPRHKITKRGQNVTFRCDPISEHNRLYWYRQTLGQGPEFLTYFQNEAQLEKSRLLSDRFSAERPKGSFSTLEIQRTEQGDSAMYLCASSFVNEETQYFGPGTRLLVL.

The chain has TRBV5-4 and TRBJ2-3; D is unresolved. The germline V gene has CDR1 SGHNT and CDR2 YYREEE (reference sequence). The CDR3 totals 12 residues. V lost 0 bases to trimming and J lost 5 bases, with 4 bases between them. The CDR3 sequence is CASSLGGDTQYF. The CDR3 DNA follows: TGTGCCAGCAGCTTGGGAGGAGATACGCAGTATTTT. Supplemented by reference TRBV5-4 and TRBJ2-3, the full variable domain reads ETGVTQSPTHLIKTRGQQVTLRCSSQSGHNTVSWYQQALGQGPQFIFQYYREEENGRGNFPPRFSGLQFPNYSSELNVNALELDDSALYLCASSLGGDTQYFGPGTRLTVL.

The chain uses TRBV2 and TRBJ1-5; D is perhaps TRBD1 (5 bases). This CDR3 spans 15 amino acids. Trimming shortened V by 2 bases and J by 6 bases, and 14 bases separated the two germline ends. The germline gives CDR1 SNHLY, CDR2 FYNNEI. The CDR3 DNA is TGTGCCAGCAGTGAATCTGGGCAGGGTACTCAGCCCCAGCATTTT. Translation: CASSESGQGTQPQHF.

The chain combines TRBV21-1 with TRBJ2-3; the DNA was not compared with TRBD2, the D call given in the table. TRBV21-1 is deemed a pseudogene. The CDR3 sequence is 14 residues long. CDR3 DNA sequence: TGTGCCAGCAGCAAAGGTCTTCCCACAGATACGCAGTATTTT. It translates to CASSKGLPTDTQYF.

The V gene is TRBV7-6, the J gene TRBJ2-1; D is perhaps TRBD2 (7 bases). The V gene's germline CDR1 is SGHVS and CDR2 FNYEAQ. Trimming removed 6 bases from V and 7 bases from J, with 22 bases in between. CDR3 length: 16 amino acids. The CDR3 spells CASSPTMGGQGNEQFF. The CDR3 coding sequence is TGTGCCAGCAGTCCAACCATGGGGGGGCAAGGGAATGAGCAGTTCTTC.

This chain connects TRBV4-3 to TRBJ2-3, with 9 bases that match TRBD2. The CDR3 spans 17 residues. J gave up 5 bases and V 0 bases, and 9 bases lay outside the gene matches. CDR1 and CDR2 from the germline V gene are LGHNA and YSLEER. CDR3 residues: CASSQDPAGGRGDTQYF. CDR3 sequence (DNA): TGCGCCAGCAGCCAAGATCCAGCGGGGGGACGGGGAGATACGCAGTATTTT.

The CDR3 coding sequence is TGTGCCAGCAGCCCCGGACTAGAAGAGACCCAGTACTTC. Its protein product is CASSPGLEETQYF. The chain carries TRBV7-6 and TRBJ2-5; 7 nucleotides align to TRBD2. The V gene end was trimmed by 5 bases and the J gene end by 3 bases; junction bases not matched to a gene: 3. Germline CDR1 reads SGHVS; CDR2 reads FNYEAQ. The CDR3 contains 13 residues. Looking up the rest from reference TRBV7-6 and TRBJ2-5 gives the full variable domain: GAGVSQSPRYKVTKRGQDVALRCDPISGHVSLYWYRQALGQGPEFLTYFNYEAQQDKSGLPNDRFSAERPEGSISTLTIQRTEQRDSAMYRCASSPGLEETQYFGPGTRLLVL.

CDR3 amino acids: CASSLAGRDQPQHF. CDR3 bases: TGTGCCAGCAGCCTTGCTGGGAGGGATCAGCCCCAGCATTTT. The chain employs TRBV21-1 and TRBJ1-5. TRBV21-1 is noted as a pseudogene. There are 14 residues in the CDR3.

The V gene is TRBV7-6, the J gene TRBJ2-3, with D possibly being TRBD2 (6 bases). V was shortened by 1 base and J by 1 base, with 12 bases between the two germline ends. The CDR3 spans 16 residues. Germline V gene sequence: CDR1 SGHVS, CDR2 FNYEAQ. CDR3 in DNA: TGTGCCAGCAGCTTAGGGGCTAGCGCACGCACAGATACGCAGTATTTT. Translating it yields CASSLGASARTDTQYF.

This sequence joins TRBV28 and TRBJ2-3; the D gene is possibly TRBD1 (5 bases). The CDR3 is 16 amino acids. Trimming pared 3 bases from V and 10 bases from J, leaving 23 bases between. In germline, CDR1 is MDHEN, CDR2 SYDVKM. CDR3 amino acids: CASSFADNIRLSAQYF. For the CDR3, the DNA is TGTGCCAGCAGTTTTGCGGACAACATAAGACTGAGTGCGCAGTATTTT.

This clone was seen more than once but under ten times. The chain combines TRBV5-8 with TRBJ1-5; TRBD1 matches 8 bases. Germline V lookup: CDR1 SGHTS, CDR2 YDEGEE. V lost 0 bases to trimming and J lost 5 bases; unmatched junction nucleotides: 4. The CDR3 sequence is 15 residues long. DNA for the CDR3: TGTGCCAGCAGCTTGGCCCAGGGGGCGGATCAGCCCCAGCATTTT. It yields the protein CASSLAQGADQPQHF.

CDR3 DNA sequence: TGTGCCAGCAGTTCAGTAGCGAGAGAGACCCAGTACTTC. Protein: CASSSVARETQYF. This chain uses TRBV28 with TRBJ2-5, with D possibly TRBD2 on 5 matching bases. Per the germline V gene, CDR1 is MDHEN and CDR2 is SYDVKM. CDR3 length: 13 residues. V lost 4 bases and J lost 4, with 10 bases in between.

CDR3 in DNA: TGTGCCAGCAGTTTACTACTAGCGGGGGGCAGGGAGACCCAGTACTTC. It codes for CASSLLLAGGRETQYF. J is TRBJ2-5 and V is TRBV28, with 12 positions matching TRBD2. The V segment lost 2 bases and the J segment 5 bases; nucleotides outside the gene matches: 6. The CDR3 extends over 16 amino acids. CDR1 and CDR2 (germline): MDHEN, SYDVKM.

V is TRBV7-2 and J is TRBJ2-5; D remains ambiguous. Per the germline V gene, CDR1 is SGHTA and CDR2 is FQGNSA. The CDR3 spans 13 residues. The germline V and J ends were trimmed by 3 bases and 1 base, with 6 bases remaining between them. CDR3 region: CASSLSFQETQYF. The CDR3 DNA sequence: TGTGCCAGCAGCTTGAGTTTCCAAGAGACCCAGTACTTC.

Only one count was recorded for this clone. The chain employs TRBV2 and TRBJ2-7, with 7 bases identical to TRBD2. V lost 3 bases, J lost 6 bases, and 14 bases stayed unmatched. CDR3 length: 16 amino acids. Germline V CDR1 and CDR2: SNHLY, FYNNEI. The CDR3 DNA reads TGTGCCAGCAGTGAGACTAGCCGAGGTGTTTTGGGCGAGCAGTACTTC. Translating gives CASSETSRGVLGEQYF.

This clone was counted a few times. V and J are TRBV5-1 and TRBJ2-7; D might be TRBD2 (6 bases). The CDR3 has 12 amino acids. V lost 3 bases and J 7 bases, leaving 11 bases between the germline ends. In germline, CDR1 is SGHRS, CDR2 YFSETQ. The CDR3 nucleotides are TGCGCCAGCAGCTCGTCCCGGGGGGAGCAGTACTTC. It encodes CASSSSRGEQYF.

The chain carries TRBV7-8 and TRBJ2-7; 7 nucleotides align to TRBD1. The germline V gene has CDR1 SGHVS and CDR2 FQNEAQ. The V gene end was trimmed by 5 bases and the J gene end by 4 bases; junction bases not matched to a gene: 5. The CDR3 spans 13 residues. CDR3 nucleotide sequence: TGTGCCAGCAGCGCCGACAGGGTTTACGAGCAGTACTTC. Amino acids: CASSADRVYEQYF.

The V call is TRBV6-1, the J call TRBJ1-2, with 7 nucleotides matching TRBD1. The CDR3 is made up of 15 amino acids. Germline values: CDR1 MNHNS, CDR2 SASEGT. The J segment lost 4 bases and the V segment lost 3 bases, leaving 8 bases of the junction unmatched. The CDR3 DNA reads as TGTGCCAGCAGTGAGGGTTACGACAGGGCCTATGGCTACACCTTC. As protein: CASSEGYDRAYGYTF.

The chain combines TRBV19 with TRBJ1-5; 8 bases map to TRBD1. Germline loops: CDR1 LNHDA, CDR2 SQIVND (reference sequence). The CDR3 totals 15 residues. The V segment lost 8 bases and the J segment 7 bases; nucleotides outside the gene matches: 13. In nucleotides, the CDR3 is TGTGCCAGTGGCCGCGGACAGGGCATTAGGCAGCCCCAGCATTTT. This codes for CASGRGQGIRQPQHF.

The genes are TRBV2 and TRBJ2-1, with D tentatively TRBD1 (6 bases). The CDR3 is 14 residues long. Per germline, CDR1 SNHLY and CDR2 FYNNEI. Trimming took off 5 bases at V and 5 bases at J, with 13 bases between the two ends. CDR3: CASSSEQGNNEQFF. DNA for the CDR3: TGTGCCAGCAGTTCGGAACAGGGAAACAATGAGCAGTTCTTC.